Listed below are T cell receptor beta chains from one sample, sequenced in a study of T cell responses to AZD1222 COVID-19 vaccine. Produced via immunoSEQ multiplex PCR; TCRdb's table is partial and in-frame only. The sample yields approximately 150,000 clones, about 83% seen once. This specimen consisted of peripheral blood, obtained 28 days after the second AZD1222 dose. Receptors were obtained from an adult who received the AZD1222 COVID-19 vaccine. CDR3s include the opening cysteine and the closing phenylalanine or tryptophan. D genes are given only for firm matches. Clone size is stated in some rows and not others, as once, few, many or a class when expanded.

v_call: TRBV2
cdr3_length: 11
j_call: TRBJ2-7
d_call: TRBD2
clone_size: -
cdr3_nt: TGTGCCAGCAGGACTAGCGGGGAGCAGTACTTC
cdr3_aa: CASRTSGEQYF

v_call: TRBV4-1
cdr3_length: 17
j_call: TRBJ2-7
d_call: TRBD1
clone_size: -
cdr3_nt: TGCGCCAGCAGCCTTCTTCCGGGACAGGGCTACCTTGGCGAGCAGTACTTC
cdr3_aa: CASSLLPGQGYLGEQYF

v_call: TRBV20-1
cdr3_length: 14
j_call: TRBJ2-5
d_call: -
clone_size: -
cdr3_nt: TGCAGTGCTAGTGGGCTTGGAGTCCAAGAGACCCAGTACTTC
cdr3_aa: CSASGLGVQETQYF

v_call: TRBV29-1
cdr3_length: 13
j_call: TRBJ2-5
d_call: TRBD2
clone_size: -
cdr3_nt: TGCAGCGTCGGACTAGCGGGGGGGGAGACCCAGTACTTC
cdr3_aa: CSVGLAGGETQYF

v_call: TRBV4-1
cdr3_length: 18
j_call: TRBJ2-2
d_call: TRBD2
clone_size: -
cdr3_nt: TGCGCCAGCAGCCAAAGAGGGCTCCGGGACTACCTCACCGGGGAGCTGTTTTTT
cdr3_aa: CASSQRGLRDYLTGELFF

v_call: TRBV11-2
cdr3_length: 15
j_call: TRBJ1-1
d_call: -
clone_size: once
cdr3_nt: TGTGCCAGCAGCCTGGACATTATACCGAACACTGAAGCTTTCTTT
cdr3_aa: CASSLDIIPNTEAFF

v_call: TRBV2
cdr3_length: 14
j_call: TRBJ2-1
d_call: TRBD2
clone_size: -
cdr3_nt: TGTGCCAGCAGTTCCGGACTAGGCGTTAGGGAGCAGTTCTTC
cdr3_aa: CASSSGLGVREQFF

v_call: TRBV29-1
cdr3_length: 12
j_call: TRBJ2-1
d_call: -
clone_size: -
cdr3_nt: TGCAGCGTTGAAGATCTGGGGCTACCCCAGTTCTTC
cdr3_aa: CSVEDLGLPQFF

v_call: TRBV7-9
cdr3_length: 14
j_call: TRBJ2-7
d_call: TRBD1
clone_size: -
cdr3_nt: TGTGCCAGCAGCCCCGGACAGGGTACCTACGAGCAGTACTTC
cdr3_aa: CASSPGQGTYEQYF

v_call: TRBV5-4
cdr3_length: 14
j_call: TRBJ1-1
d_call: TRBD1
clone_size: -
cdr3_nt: TGTGCCAGCAGCAAGGGACAGGGGAACACTGAAGCTTTCTTT
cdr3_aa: CASSKGQGNTEAFF

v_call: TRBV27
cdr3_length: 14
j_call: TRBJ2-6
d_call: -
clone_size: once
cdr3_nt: TGTGCCAGCAGTTTATCGGCGGGGGCCAACGTCCTGACTTTC
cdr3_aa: CASSLSAGANVLTF

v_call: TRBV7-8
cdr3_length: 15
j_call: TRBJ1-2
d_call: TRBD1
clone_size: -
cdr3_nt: TGTGCCAGCAGCTTCCGCCGACAGGGTAGTGGTGGCTACACCTTC
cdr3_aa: CASSFRRQGSGGYTF

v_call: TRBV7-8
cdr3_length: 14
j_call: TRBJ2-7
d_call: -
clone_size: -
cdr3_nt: TGTGCCAGCAGCTTAGGAGGGGGTGCCTACGAGCAGTACTTC
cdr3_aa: CASSLGGGAYEQYF

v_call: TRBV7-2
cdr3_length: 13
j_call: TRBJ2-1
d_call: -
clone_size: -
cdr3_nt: TGTGCCAGCTCGGCAGGCCCCTACAATGAGCAGTTCTTC
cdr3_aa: CASSAGPYNEQFF

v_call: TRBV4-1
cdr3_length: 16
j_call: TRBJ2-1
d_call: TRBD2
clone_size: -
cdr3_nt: TGCGCCAGCAGCCTCAGCGGGGTCCCCGAAGGCAATGAGCAGTTCTTC
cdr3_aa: CASSLSGVPEGNEQFF

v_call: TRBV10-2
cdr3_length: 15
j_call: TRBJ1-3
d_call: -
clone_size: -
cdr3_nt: TGCGCCAGCGCCCCCGACGCCCGCTCTGGAAACACCATATATTTT
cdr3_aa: CASAPDARSGNTIYF

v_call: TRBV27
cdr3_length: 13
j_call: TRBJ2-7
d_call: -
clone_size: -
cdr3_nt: TGTGCCAGCAGCCCCTCGCTCCTCTACGAGCAGTACTTC
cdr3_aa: CASSPSLLYEQYF

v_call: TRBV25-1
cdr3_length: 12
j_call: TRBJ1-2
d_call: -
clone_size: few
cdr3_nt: TGTGCCAGCAGTCAGGGTACATATGGCTACACCTTC
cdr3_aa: CASSQGTYGYTF

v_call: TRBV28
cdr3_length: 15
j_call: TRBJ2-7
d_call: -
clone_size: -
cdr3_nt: TGTGCCAGCAGTTTATACTCGGACATCATACGGGAGCAGTACTTC
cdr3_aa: CASSLYSDIIREQYF

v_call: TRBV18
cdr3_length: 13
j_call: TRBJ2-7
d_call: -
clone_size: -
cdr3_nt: TGTGCCAGCTCACCAACGGAGAAAAGGGAGCAGTACTTC
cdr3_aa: CASSPTEKREQYF

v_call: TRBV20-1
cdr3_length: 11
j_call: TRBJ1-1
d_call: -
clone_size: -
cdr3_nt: TGCAGTGCTAGACCGGGGGGAGAAGCTTTCTTT
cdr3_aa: CSARPGGEAFF

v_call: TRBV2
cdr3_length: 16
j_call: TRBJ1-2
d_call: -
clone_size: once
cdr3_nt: TGTGCCAGCAATGCGATCTCCAATCAGCAAGGGAATGGCTACACCTTC
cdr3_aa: CASNAISNQQGNGYTF

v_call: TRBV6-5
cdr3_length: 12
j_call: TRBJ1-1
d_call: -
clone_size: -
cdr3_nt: TGTGCCAGCAGTTCCGGGGGGGCTGAAGCTTTCTTT
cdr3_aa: CASSSGGAEAFF

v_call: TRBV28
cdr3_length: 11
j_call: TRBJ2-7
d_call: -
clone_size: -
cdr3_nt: TGTGCCAGCAGCCTGGGGTACGAGCAGTACTTC
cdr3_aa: CASSLGYEQYF

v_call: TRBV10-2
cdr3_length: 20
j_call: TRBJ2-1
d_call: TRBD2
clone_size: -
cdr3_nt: TGCGCCAGCAGTGGGGATACCGGGACTAGCGGGGGGACCTATGGGAATGAGCAGTTCTTC
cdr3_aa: CASSGDTGTSGGTYGNEQFF

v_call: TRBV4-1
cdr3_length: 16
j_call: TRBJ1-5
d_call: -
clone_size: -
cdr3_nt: TGCGCCAGCAGCCCTACCCCCAGGGGCCGCAATCAGCCCCAGCATTTT
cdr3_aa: CASSPTPRGRNQPQHF

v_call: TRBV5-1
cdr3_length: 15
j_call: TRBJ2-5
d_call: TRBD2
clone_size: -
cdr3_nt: TGCGCCAGCAAGGTCGTAGCGGGGGTCCAAGAGACCCAGTACTTC
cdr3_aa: CASKVVAGVQETQYF

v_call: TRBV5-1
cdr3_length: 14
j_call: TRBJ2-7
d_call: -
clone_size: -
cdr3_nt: TGCGCCAGCAGCTGGGACTTGAGCACCTACGAGCAGTACTTC
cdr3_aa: CASSWDLSTYEQYF

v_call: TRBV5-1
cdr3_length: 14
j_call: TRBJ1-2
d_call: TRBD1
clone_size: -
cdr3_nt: TGCGCCAGCAGCGACCGAACAGGGGTCGGAGGCTACACCTTC
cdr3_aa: CASSDRTGVGGYTF

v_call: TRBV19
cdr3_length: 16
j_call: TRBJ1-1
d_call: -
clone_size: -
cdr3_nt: TGTGCCAGTAGTAGCCGACAGGTGACCAGGAACACTGAAGCTTTCTTT
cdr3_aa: CASSSRQVTRNTEAFF

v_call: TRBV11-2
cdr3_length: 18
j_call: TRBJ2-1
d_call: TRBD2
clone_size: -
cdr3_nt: TGTGCCAGCAGCTTATCTTACGGCGGGGGGGCCTCTTACAATGAGCAGTTCTTC
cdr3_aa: CASSLSYGGGASYNEQFF

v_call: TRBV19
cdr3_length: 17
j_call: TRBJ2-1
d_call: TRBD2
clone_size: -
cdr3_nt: TGTGCCAGTAGTATGGGGTCGGGACTAGCGGGAAGTAATGAGCAGTTCTTC
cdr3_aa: CASSMGSGLAGSNEQFF

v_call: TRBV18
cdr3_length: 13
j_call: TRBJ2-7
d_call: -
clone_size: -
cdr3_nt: TGTGCCAGCTCACCCACGACGGCGGGGGAGCAGTACTTC
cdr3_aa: CASSPTTAGEQYF

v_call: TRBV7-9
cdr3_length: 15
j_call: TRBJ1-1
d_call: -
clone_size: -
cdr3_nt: TGTGCCACCAAGGGAAAGCAGGACCTAAACACTGAAGCTTTCTTT
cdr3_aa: CATKGKQDLNTEAFF

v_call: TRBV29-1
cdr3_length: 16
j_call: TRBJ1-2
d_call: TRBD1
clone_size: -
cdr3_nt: TGCAGCGTTGGTGGGGCGACGGGACAGATTAACTATGGCTACACCTTC
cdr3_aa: CSVGGATGQINYGYTF

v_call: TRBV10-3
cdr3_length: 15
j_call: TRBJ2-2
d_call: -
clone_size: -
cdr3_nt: -
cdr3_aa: CATRVWSRTPGSCFF

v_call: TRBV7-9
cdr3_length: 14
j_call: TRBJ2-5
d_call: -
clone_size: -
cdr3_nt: TGTGCCAGCAGGGGCGGGGTGACAGAAGAGACCCAGTACTTC
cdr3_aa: CASRGGVTEETQYF

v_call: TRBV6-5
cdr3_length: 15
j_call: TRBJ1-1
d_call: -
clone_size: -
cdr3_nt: TGTGCCAGCAGTTACTCTTGGGACGGGGACACTGAAGCTTTCTTT
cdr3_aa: CASSYSWDGDTEAFF

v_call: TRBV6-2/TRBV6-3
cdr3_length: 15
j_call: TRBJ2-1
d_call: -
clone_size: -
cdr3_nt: TGTGCCAGCAGTTATGGGGGCCTCTCCTACAATGAGCAGTTCTTC
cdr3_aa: CASSYGGLSYNEQFF

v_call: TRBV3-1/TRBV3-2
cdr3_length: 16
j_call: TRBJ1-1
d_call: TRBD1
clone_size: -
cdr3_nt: TGTGCCAGCAGCCTGGGGACAGGGGCTCGGAACACTGAAGCTTTCTTT
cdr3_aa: CASSLGTGARNTEAFF

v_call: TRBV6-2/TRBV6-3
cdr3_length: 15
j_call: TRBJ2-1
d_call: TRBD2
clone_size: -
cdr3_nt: TGTGCCAGCAGTTACGCGGCCTTTCGGGGGGTTGAGCAGTTCTTC
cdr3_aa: CASSYAAFRGVEQFF

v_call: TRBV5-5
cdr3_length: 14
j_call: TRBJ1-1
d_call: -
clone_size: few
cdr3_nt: TGTGCCAGCAGCTTGAGTCTATGGGACACTGAAGCTTTCTTT
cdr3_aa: CASSLSLWDTEAFF

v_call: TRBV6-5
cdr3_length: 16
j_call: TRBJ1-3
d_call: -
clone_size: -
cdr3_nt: TGTGCCAGCAGTTACTATGTCTCGGCGGCGGGAAACACCATATATTTT
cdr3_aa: CASSYYVSAAGNTIYF

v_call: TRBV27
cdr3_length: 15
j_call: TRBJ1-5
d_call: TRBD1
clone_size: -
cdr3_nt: TGTGCCAGCAGTCCCACAGGGGACAGGGGGTCCGGCCAGCATTTT
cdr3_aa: CASSPTGDRGSGQHF

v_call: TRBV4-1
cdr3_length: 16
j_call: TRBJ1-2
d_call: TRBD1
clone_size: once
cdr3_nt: TGCGCCAGCAGCCAAGTTTACGGACAGGAGGTTTATGGCTACACCTTC
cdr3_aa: CASSQVYGQEVYGYTF

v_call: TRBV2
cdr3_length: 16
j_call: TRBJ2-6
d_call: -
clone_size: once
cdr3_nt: TGTGCCAGCAAAGGCAGGGCCGCCTCTGGGGCCAACGTCCTGACTTTC
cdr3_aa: CASKGRAASGANVLTF

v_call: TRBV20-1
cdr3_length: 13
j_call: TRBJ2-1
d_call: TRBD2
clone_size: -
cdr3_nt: TGCAGTGCTGGTGCGGGGGGACGCGATGAGCAGTTCTTC
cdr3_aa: CSAGAGGRDEQFF

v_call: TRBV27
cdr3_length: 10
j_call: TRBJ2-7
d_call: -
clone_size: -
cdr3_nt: TGTGCCAGCACCCCACTCGAGCAGTACTTC
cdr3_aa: CASTPLEQYF

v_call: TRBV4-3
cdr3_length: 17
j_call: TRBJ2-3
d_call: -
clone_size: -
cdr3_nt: TGCGCCAGCAGCCCCAGGGCAAGAAGTCAATCCACAGATACGCAGTATTTT
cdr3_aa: CASSPRARSQSTDTQYF

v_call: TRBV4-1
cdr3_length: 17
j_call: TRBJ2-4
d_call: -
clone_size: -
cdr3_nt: TGCGCCAGCAGCCAAGGGGGTGGTGGACTAGCCAAAAACATTCAGTACTTC
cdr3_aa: CASSQGGGGLAKNIQYF

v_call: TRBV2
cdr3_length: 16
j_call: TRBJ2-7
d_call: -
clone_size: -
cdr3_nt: TGTGCCAGCAGTGAAGCAACAGGGCGGGTTTACTACGAGCAGTACTTC
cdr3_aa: CASSEATGRVYYEQYF

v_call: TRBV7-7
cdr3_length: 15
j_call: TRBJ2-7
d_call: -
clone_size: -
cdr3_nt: TGTGCCAGCAGCTTCACCTCTCGGCTCTCCTACGAGCAGTACTTC
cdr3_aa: CASSFTSRLSYEQYF

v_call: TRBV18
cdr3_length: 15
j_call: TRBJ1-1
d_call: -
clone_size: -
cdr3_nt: TGTGCCAGCTCACCTGAGGAGGGATCAAACACTGAAGCTTTCTTT
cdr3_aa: CASSPEEGSNTEAFF

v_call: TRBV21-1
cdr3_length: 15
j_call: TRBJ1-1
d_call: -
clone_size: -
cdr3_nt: TGTGCCAGCAGCCTCAGGACACCCGATATCACTGAAGCTTTCTTT
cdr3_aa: CASSLRTPDITEAFF

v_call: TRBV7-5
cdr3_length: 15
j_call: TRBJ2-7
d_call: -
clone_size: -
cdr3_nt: TGTGCCAGAAGCCCCCCGGGACAGGGACGATGCGAGCAGTACTTC
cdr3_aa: CARSPPGQGRCEQYF

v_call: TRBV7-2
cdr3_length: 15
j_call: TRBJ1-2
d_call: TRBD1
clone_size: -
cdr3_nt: TGTGCCAGCAGTCGTCCCGGGACAGGGGTCTATGGCTACACCTTC
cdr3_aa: CASSRPGTGVYGYTF

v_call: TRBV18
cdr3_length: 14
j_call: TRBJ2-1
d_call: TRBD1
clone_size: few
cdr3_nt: TGTGCCAGCTCACCGAGGACAGGGGAGTATGAGCAGTTCTTC
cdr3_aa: CASSPRTGEYEQFF